The next 18 T cell receptor beta chains were all read from a single sample in a study of T cells in localized non-small cell lung cancer. Data came from immunoSEQ multiplex PCR; TCRdb stores just in-frame clones and leaves some out. The table includes 30,000 to 40,000 clones, almost 90% detected once. Sequencing was performed on peripheral blood, taken before any cancer treatment. These receptor sequences come from a man between 35 and 75 years old with stage I lung adenocarcinoma.

This chain links TRBV2 with TRBJ2-1; weak D call: TRBD2 (6 bases). The V gene's germline CDR1 is SNHLY and CDR2 FYNNEI. The V end lost 6 bases, the J end lost 0 bases, and 15 bases lay between the germline ends. The CDR3 loop spans 16 amino acids. The CDR3 sequence: CASRRGLESSYNEQFF. In DNA, the CDR3 is TGTGCCAGCAGGAGGGGACTGGAAAGCTCCTACAATGAGCAGTTCTTC.

The J gene is TRBJ1-5, the V gene TRBV6-6; D is unresolved. There are 13 residues in the CDR3. With 4 bases removed from V and 4 bases from J, the gap between germline ends came to 8 bases. Per the germline V gene, CDR1 is MNHNY and CDR2 is SVGAGI (reference sequence). This CDR3 reads CASSSQQNQPQHF. CDR3 coding DNA: TGTGCCAGCAGTTCTCAACAAAATCAGCCCCAGCATTTT.

The chain employs TRBV5-6 and TRBJ2-5; TRBD2 aligns across 11 bases. V trimming: 3 bases; J trimming: 2 bases; junction bases outside the gene matches: 3. CDR1 and CDR2 from the germline V gene are SGHDT and YYEEEE. CDR3 length: 15 residues. The CDR3 DNA reads as TGTGCCAGCAGCTCCGGACTAGCGGGTCAAGAGACCCAGTACTTC. It yields the protein CASSSGLAGQETQYF.

The chain uses TRBV7-2 and TRBJ2-7, with 7 bases fitting TRBD1. CDR3 size: 15 residues. Trimming at V came to 5 bases and at J to 4 bases, leaving 11 bases not matched to a gene. Germline assignment: CDR1 SGHTA and CDR2 FQGNSA. Written as DNA, the CDR3 is TGTGCCAGCAGCCGGACAGGCTCAAGGGCTTACGAGCAGTACTTC. This encodes CASSRTGSRAYEQYF.

This clone was recorded once. This chain uses TRBV18 with TRBJ1-1; D is uncertain. The CDR3 spans 14 residues. From germline, CDR1 is KGHSH and CDR2 LQKENI. The V and J ends lost 5 bases and 1 base respectively, with 11 bases between them. This chain's CDR3 is CASSDVHWNTEAFF. CDR3 DNA: TGTGCCAGCTCAGATGTTCATTGGAACACTGAAGCTTTCTTT. Using reference TRBV18 and TRBJ1-1 for the parts outside the CDR3, the full variable domain is NAGVMQNPRHLVRRRGQEARLRCSPMKGHSHVYWYRQLPEEGLKFMVYLQKENIIDESGMPKERFSAEFPKEGPSILRIQQVVRGDSAAYFCASSDVHWNTEAFFGQGTRLTVV.

The V and J genes are TRBV10-1 and TRBJ1-1; 7 bases line up with TRBD1. Trimming took 9 bases from V and 0 from J; bases not matched to a gene: 4. Per germline, CDR1 WNHNN and CDR2 SYGVQD (reference sequence). The CDR3 sequence is 13 residues long. The CDR3 reads CASKQGLNTEAFF. CDR3 sequence (DNA): TGCGCCAGTAAACAGGGGCTGAACACTGAAGCTTTCTTT.

This chain uses TRBV5-1 with TRBJ2-1; 8 bases line up with TRBD1. Germline V gene sequence: CDR1 SGHRS, CDR2 YFSETQ. This CDR3 is 15 amino acids long. The J segment lost 7 bases and the V segment lost 0 bases, leaving 6 bases of the junction unmatched. The CDR3 nucleotides are TGCGCCAGCAGCTTGGACAGGGGGGCTGGGAATGAGCAGTTCTTC. Encoded protein: CASSLDRGAGNEQFF.

This chain connects TRBV5-5 to TRBJ1-1; D uncertain. The CDR3 length is 13 residues. Trimming left V 0 bases short and J 7 bases short, with 10 bases between. Germline loops: CDR1 SGHKS, CDR2 YYEKEE (reference sequence). CDR3 in DNA: TGTGCCAGCAGCTTGGCGAGTTCCGATGAAGCTTTCTTT. This sequence encodes CASSLASSDEAFF.

V is TRBV5-6 and J is TRBJ2-3; either TRBD1 or TRBD2 may supply D (5 bases each). The CDR3 is 13 amino acids. V was cut by 5 bases and J by 0 bases, with 7 bases left in between. Germline V gene sequence: CDR1 SGHDT, CDR2 YYEEEE. CDR3 in DNA: TGTGCCAGCAGGGGGGTGAGCACAGATACGCAGTATTTT. Translation gives CASRGVSTDTQYF.

The gene calls are TRBV4-2 and TRBJ2-3; D may be TRBD2 (5 bases). Germline V lookup: CDR1 LGHNA, CDR2 YNFKEQ. The V gene lost 6 bases and the J gene lost 0 bases, with 10 bases spanning the gap. This CDR3 is built from 14 residues. The CDR3 DNA sequence: TGTGCCAGCAGAATACTAGGAAGCACAGATACGCAGTATTTT. Its protein product is CASRILGSTDTQYF.

This rearrangement joins TRBV6-1 to TRBJ1-1; TRBD1 is a possible D gene (6 bases). There are 14 residues in the CDR3. The V and J ends lost 0 bases and 8 bases respectively, with 13 bases between them. CDR1 is MNHNS and CDR2 is SASEGT in the germline V gene. CDR3 protein: CASSEAKNRVEAFF. In DNA form, the CDR3 reads TGTGCCAGCAGTGAAGCGAAGAACAGGGTGGAAGCTTTCTTT.

The chain is built from TRBV6-6 and TRBJ1-3; D ambiguous. The germline V gene has CDR1 MNHNY and CDR2 SVGAGI (reference sequence). V dropped 2 bases and J dropped 0 bases, with 5 bases sitting between them. The CDR3 runs 14 residues. The CDR3 region is CASSYDLSGNTIYF. CDR3 DNA: TGTGCCAGCAGTTACGACCTCTCTGGAAACACCATATATTTT.

The chain's CDR3 is CATKPGGGTGANVLTF. CDR3 DNA: TGTGCCACCAAGCCGGGGGGCGGGACTGGGGCCAACGTCCTGACTTTC. The rearrangement joins TRBV19 to TRBJ2-6; D perhaps matches TRBD2 (7 bases). This CDR3 has 16 residues. V dropped 10 bases and J dropped 2 bases, with 18 bases sitting between them. The germline V gene has CDR1 LNHDA and CDR2 SQIVND (reference sequence). Supplemented by reference TRBV19 and TRBJ2-6, the full variable domain reads DGGITQSPKYLFRKEGQNVTLSCEQNLNHDAMYWYRQDPGQGLRLIYYSQIVNDFQKGDIAEGYSVSREKKESFPLTVTSAQKNPTAFYLCATKPGGGTGANVLTFGAGSRLTVL.

The V gene is TRBV27, the J gene TRBJ1-5; D ambiguous. Trimming shortened V by 0 bases and J by 7 bases, and 13 bases separated the two germline ends. Germline CDR1 is MNHEY and CDR2 is SMNVEV (reference sequence). CDR3 length equals 15 residues. The CDR3 sequence: CASSLSNFEGQPQHF. The CDR3 nucleotides read TGTGCCAGCAGTTTATCGAATTTCGAGGGACAGCCCCAGCATTTT.

The CDR3 DNA reads TGTGCCAGTAGTATGTATAGGGAAGCCAATCAGCCCCAGCATTTT. This codes for CASSMYREANQPQHF. The chain carries TRBV19 and TRBJ1-5; D gene unclear. V was cut by 3 bases and J by 3 bases, with 12 bases left in between. The CDR3 loop spans 15 amino acids. Germline CDR1 reads LNHDA; CDR2 reads SQIVND (reference sequence).

A single count supports this clone. The rearrangement joins TRBV4-1 to TRBJ1-1; D is unresolved. Germline V lookup: CDR1 MGHRA, CDR2 YSYEKL. V was clipped by 4 bases and J by 1 base, with 7 bases between them. This CDR3 contains 13 residues. CDR3 in amino acids: CASSRLANTEAFF. The CDR3, as DNA: TGCGCCAGCAGCCGACTGGCGAACACTGAAGCTTTCTTT.

The rearrangement joins TRBV5-3 to TRBJ2-5, with 9 bases that match TRBD1. TRBV5-3 is annotated as an ORF whose role is uncertain. Trimming took 3 bases from V and 3 from J; bases not matched to a gene: 9. The CDR3 has 16 amino acids. The CDR3 region has the DNA TGTGCCAGAAGCTGGGGACAGGGTGGTCAGGAAGAGACCCAGTACTTC. The encoded protein is CARSWGQGGQEETQYF.

The chain combines TRBV19 with TRBJ1-2; D is possibly TRBD1 (5 bases). CDR1 is LNHDA and CDR2 is SQIVND in the germline V gene (reference sequence). The V end was cut by 3 bases, the J end by 13 bases, with 18 bases between. The CDR3 loop spans 13 amino acids. The CDR3 DNA reads TGTGCCAGTAGTATCCGGGGGAGGACTGAGGGCACCTTC. The encoded protein is CASSIRGRTEGTF. Variable domain in full (rest from reference TRBV19 and TRBJ1-2): DGGITQSPKYLFRKEGQNVTLSCEQNLNHDAMYWYRQDPGQGLRLIYYSQIVNDFQKGDIAEGYSVSREKKESFPLTVTSAQKNPTAFYLCASSIRGRTEGTFGSGTRLTVV.